What follows are 12 T cell receptor beta chains derived from one specimen sequenced in a study of siplizumab effects on memory and regulatory T cells. The table came from immunoSEQ multiplex PCR; TCRdb's copy has only in-frame clones and leaves some out. The repertoire holds 45,000 to 60,000 clones, with approximately 84% as singletons. What was sequenced was naive CD8+ T cells sorted from blood. The receptor source for this set is a human donor in good health.

The chain couples TRBV29-1 to TRBJ2-2; possible D gene TRBD2, 5 bases. Germline assignment: CDR1 SQVTM and CDR2 ANQGSEA. This CDR3 has 13 amino acids. The V and J ends lost 8 bases and 0 bases respectively, with 10 bases between them. This CDR3 reads CSLKGANTGELFF. The CDR3 nucleotides read TGCAGCCTAAAGGGAGCGAACACCGGGGAGCTGTTTTTT.

This sequence joins TRBV6-6 and TRBJ1-2, with TRBD1 as a possible D gene (5 bases). V lost 8 bases, J lost 6 bases, and 16 bases lay in between. This CDR3 comprises 13 residues. Germline CDR1 is MNHNY and CDR2 is SVGAGI (reference sequence). The CDR3 DNA follows: TGTGCCAGCGCTGCTGGGACGGTCGATGGCTACACCTTC. Its translation: CASAAGTVDGYTF.

The chain has TRBV5-1 and TRBJ2-2; 9 positions agree with TRBD2. Losses at the gene ends were 4 bases for V and 2 bases for J; bases not matched to a gene: 6. This CDR3 is 16 amino acids long. The germline CDR1 and CDR2 sequences are SGHRS and YFSETQ. The CDR3 spells CASSQGLAANTGELFF. Here the CDR3 DNA reads TGCGCCAGCAGCCAGGGACTAGCAGCCAACACCGGGGAGCTGTTTTTT.

This sequence joins TRBV6-5 and TRBJ1-2, with D uncertain. V was trimmed by 0 bases and J by 1 base, leaving 6 bases between them. The germline V gene encodes CDR1 MNHEY and CDR2 SVGAGI. This CDR3 has 14 residues. CDR3 sequence: CASSYSRDNYGYTF. In DNA, the CDR3 is TGTGCCAGCAGTTACTCGAGGGATAACTATGGCTACACCTTC.

The chain couples TRBV27 to TRBJ2-7; 10 bases are shared with TRBD1. This CDR3 is 15 amino acids long. Germline assignment: CDR1 MNHEY and CDR2 SMNVEV (reference sequence). Trimming removed 5 bases from V and 3 bases from J; junction bases left unmatched: 7. The CDR3 sequence: CASSEAGTGVYEQYF. CDR3 DNA sequence: TGTGCCAGCAGTGAGGCTGGGACAGGGGTCTACGAGCAGTACTTC.

The chain combines TRBV5-1 with TRBJ1-1; tentative D call: TRBD1 (5 bases). Germline CDR1 SGHRS, CDR2 YFSETQ. The CDR3 consists of 14 residues. Trimming stripped 4 bases from V and 0 bases from J, with 10 bases between. CDR3 sequence: CASSQDSLNTEAFF. The CDR3 DNA follows: TGCGCCAGCAGCCAAGACAGTTTGAACACTGAAGCTTTCTTT.

J is TRBJ1-4 and V is TRBV6-1; D possibly corresponds to TRBD1 (5 bases). Germline values: CDR1 MNHNS, CDR2 SASEGT. The CDR3 covers 13 residues. V was shortened by 3 bases and J by 8 bases, with 10 bases between the two germline ends. CDR3 in amino acids: CASSEYRNEKLFF. Written as DNA, the CDR3 is TGTGCCAGCAGTGAGTACAGGAACGAAAAACTGTTTTTT.

This clone was seen only once. The CDR3 protein is CASSLARGQSSVTEAFF. CDR3 sequence (DNA): TGTGCCAGCAGCTTAGCCCGCGGACAGTCTTCTGTGACTGAAGCTTTCTTT. The chain links TRBV7-2 to TRBJ1-1; possibly TRBD1 for D (6 bases). The CDR3 covers 17 residues. The V end lost 0 bases, the J end lost 5 bases, and 19 bases lay between the germline ends. The V gene's germline CDR1 is SGHTA and CDR2 FQGNSA.

The chain is built from TRBV27 and TRBJ2-1; 9 nucleotides align to TRBD2. Trimming removed 4 bases from V and 2 bases from J; junction bases left unmatched: 3. Germline V lookup: CDR1 MNHEY, CDR2 SMNVEV (reference sequence). CDR3 size: 15 residues. CDR3 amino acids: CASSSSGVAYNEQFF. CDR3 coding DNA: TGTGCCAGCAGTTCTAGCGGGGTCGCCTACAATGAGCAGTTCTTC.

This clone was seen only once. The V and J genes are TRBV5-5 and TRBJ2-1, with a possible D match to TRBD1 (5 bases). The V and J ends lost 4 bases and 7 bases respectively, with 9 bases between them. In germline, CDR1 is SGHKS, CDR2 YYEKEE (reference sequence). The CDR3 sequence is 12 residues long. CDR3 nucleotide sequence: TGTGCCAGCAGCCTAAACAGGAATGAGCAGTTCTTC. This encodes CASSLNRNEQFF.

V is TRBV10-3 and J is TRBJ2-1, with unresolved D. The germline V gene encodes CDR1 ENHRY and CDR2 SYGVKD. V lost 7 bases, J lost 8 bases, and 15 bases lay in between. This CDR3 has 13 amino acids. Here the CDR3 DNA reads TGTGCCATCAAAGCCCCACTACGTGATGAGCAGTTCTTC. The encoded protein is CAIKAPLRDEQFF.

The gene calls are TRBV4-1 and TRBJ1-5, with 7 bases lining up with TRBD1. Trimming cost V 6 bases and J 5 bases; bases outside gene matches: 10. The CDR3 is 15 residues long. Germline V gene data show CDR1 as MGHRA and CDR2 as YSYEKL. The CDR3 DNA reads as TGCGCCAGCAGTCCGGACAGGAACCCCGATCAGCCCCAGCATTTT. Translating it yields CASSPDRNPDQPQHF.